The rows below give T cell receptor beta chains drawn from one sample of a study of blood T cell repertoires in COVID-19. Measured with immunoSEQ multiplex PCR; TCRdb has only the in-frame clones, and not every one. The profile shows roughly 410,000 clones, approximately 90% of them singletons. Sequences were obtained from peripheral blood. The receptors originated from a woman aged 40 to 50 with COVID-19, enrolled during active disease. The CDR3 runs from the conserved cysteine through the conserved F or W. The D gene is left open where the match is weak. Clone sizes are given selectively: once, few, many, or a class where the clone is expanded.

TRBJ1-4 | . | . | TRBV6-5 | CASSYPGEKLFF | TGTGCCAGCAGTTACCCGGGGGAAAAACTGTTTTTT
TRBJ2-1 | . | . | TRBV9 | CASSVVLGSYNEQFF | TGTGCCAGCAGCGTAGTTCTAGGGAGCTACAATGAGCAGTTCTTC
TRBJ1-2 | . | . | TRBV28 | CASSFKGDYNYGYTF | TGTGCCAGCAGTTTCAAAGGGGACTATAACTATGGCTACACCTTC
TRBJ2-1 | . | TRBD1 | TRBV2 | CASSRQGRGNEQFF | TGTGCCAGCAGTCGACAGGGAAGGGGCAATGAGCAGTTCTTC
TRBJ1-1 | once | . | TRBV6-1 | CASSEQGNTEAFF | TGTGCCAGCAGTGAACAGGGGAACACTGAAGCTTTCTTT
TRBJ2-1 | . | . | TRBV7-2 | CASSLAPQAEQFF | TGTGCCAGCAGCTTAGCCCCCCAGGCTGAGCAGTTCTTC
TRBJ2-1 | . | . | TRBV7-3 | CASSFLAQGHGEQFF | TGTGCCAGCAGCTTCCTAGCACAGGGACATGGTGAGCAGTTCTTC
TRBJ2-2 | . | . | TRBV5-4 | CASRPRLGINTGELFF | TGTGCCAGCAGACCCAGACTAGGGATCAACACCGGGGAGCTGTTTTTT
TRBJ1-5 | . | . | TRBV28 | CASIQGMDQPQHF | TGTGCCAGCATCCAGGGGATGGATCAGCCCCAGCATTTT
TRBJ1-5 | . | . | TRBV11-2 | CASSLFLDQPQHF | TGTGCCAGCAGCTTATTTCTAGATCAGCCCCAGCATTTT